This T cell receptor (beta chain) derives from a study of Ad26.COV2.S vaccination and SARS-CoV-2 variants. Study observations and caveats: The TCR breadth and depth analyses may have produced an underestimate of total T cell responses.

On this clone itself: Its specificity is unknown.

The treatment is: some 20 received Ad26.COV2.S at low or high dose, single or two shots; 5 received placebo; per-sample allocation not given. After the first vaccine or placebo injection, samples were drawn on day 63. Method: immunoSEQ multiplex PCR; TCRdb's copy keeps in-frame clones and lacks some. The sample holds 400,000 to 450,000 clones, approximately 90% seen once. Looked up from germline, CDR1 is LGHDT and CDR2 is YNNKEL (reference sequence). J gave up 2 bases and V 8 bases, and 6 bases lay outside the gene matches. This CDR3 comprises 14 residues. This chain links TRBV3-1 (or the pseudogene TRBV3-2) with TRBJ1-5, with 7 positions matching TRBD1. The clonotype was recovered from a person aged 18-60 years who received the Ad26.COV2.S COVID-19 vaccine or a placebo. The sample consisted of peripheral blood, taken in a trial of Ad26.COV2.S vaccine versus placebo. The CDR3 is CASFQGEGNQPQHF. DNA for the CDR3: TGTGCCAGCTTCCAGGGGGAAGGCAATCAGCCCCAGCATTTT.